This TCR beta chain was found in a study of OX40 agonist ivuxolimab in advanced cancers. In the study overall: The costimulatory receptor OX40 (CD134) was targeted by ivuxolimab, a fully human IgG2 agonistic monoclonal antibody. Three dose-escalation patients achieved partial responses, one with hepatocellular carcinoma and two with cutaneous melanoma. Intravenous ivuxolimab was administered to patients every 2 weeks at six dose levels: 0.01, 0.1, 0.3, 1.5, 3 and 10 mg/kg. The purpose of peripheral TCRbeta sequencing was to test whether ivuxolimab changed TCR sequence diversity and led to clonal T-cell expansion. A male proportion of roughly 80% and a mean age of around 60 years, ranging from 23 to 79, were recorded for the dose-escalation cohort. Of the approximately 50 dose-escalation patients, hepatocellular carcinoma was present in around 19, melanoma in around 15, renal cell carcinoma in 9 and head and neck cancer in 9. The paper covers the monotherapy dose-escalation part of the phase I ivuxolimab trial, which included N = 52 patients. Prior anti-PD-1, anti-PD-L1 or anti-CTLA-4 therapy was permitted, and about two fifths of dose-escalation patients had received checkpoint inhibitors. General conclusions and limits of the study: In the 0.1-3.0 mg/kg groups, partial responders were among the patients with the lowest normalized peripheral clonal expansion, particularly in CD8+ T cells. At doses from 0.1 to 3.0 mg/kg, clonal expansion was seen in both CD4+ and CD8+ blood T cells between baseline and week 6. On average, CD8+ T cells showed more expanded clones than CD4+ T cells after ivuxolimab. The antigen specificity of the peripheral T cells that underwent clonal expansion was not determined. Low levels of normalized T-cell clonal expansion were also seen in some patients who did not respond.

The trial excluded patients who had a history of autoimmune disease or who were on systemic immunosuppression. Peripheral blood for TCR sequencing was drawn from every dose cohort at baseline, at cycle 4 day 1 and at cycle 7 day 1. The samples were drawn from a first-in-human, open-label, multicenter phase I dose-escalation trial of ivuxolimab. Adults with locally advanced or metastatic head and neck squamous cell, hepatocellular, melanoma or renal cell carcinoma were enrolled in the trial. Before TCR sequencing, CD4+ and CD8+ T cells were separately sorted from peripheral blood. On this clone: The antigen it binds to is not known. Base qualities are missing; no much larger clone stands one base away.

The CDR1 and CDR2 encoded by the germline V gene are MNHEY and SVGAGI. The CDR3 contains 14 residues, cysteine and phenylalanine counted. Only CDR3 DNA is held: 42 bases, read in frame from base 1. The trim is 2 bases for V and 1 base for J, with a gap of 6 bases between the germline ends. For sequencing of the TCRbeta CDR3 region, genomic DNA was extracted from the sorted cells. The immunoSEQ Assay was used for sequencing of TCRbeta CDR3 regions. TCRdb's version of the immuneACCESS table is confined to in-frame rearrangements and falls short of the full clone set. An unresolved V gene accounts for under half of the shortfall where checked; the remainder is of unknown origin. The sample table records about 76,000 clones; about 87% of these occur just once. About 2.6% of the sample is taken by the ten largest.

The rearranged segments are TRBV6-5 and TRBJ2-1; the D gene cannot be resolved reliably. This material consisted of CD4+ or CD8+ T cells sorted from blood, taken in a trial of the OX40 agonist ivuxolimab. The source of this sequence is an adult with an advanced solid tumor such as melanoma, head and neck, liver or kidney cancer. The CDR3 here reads CASSYARSYNEQFF. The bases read TGTGCCAGCAGTTACGCCCGGTCCTACAATGAGCAGTTCTTC.